The text below deals with one T cell receptor beta chain. Its antigen is undetermined. The protocol was immunoSEQ multiplex PCR, while the TCRdb copy is restricted to in-frame clones and leaves out a portion. The sample has over 15,000 clones; roughly 82% are singletons. Before the COVID-19 pandemic, during about 2011-2019, CD4+ T cells were taken from unexposed donors. Isolation of CD4+ T cells took place after roughly nine days in culture. Testing used SARS-CoV-2 S/N and four cold-coronavirus spikes on unexposed-donor CD4+ T cells, cells permitting. Germline trimming cut 0 bases from V and 4 bases from J; bases unmatched to any gene: 3. The germline V gene has CDR1 SGDLS and CDR2 YYNGEE. This CDR3 comprises 17 residues. The data were obtained in a study of CD4 T cells in relation to SARS-CoV-2 and coronaviruses. Overall study context: The restricting HLA molecule for shared crossreactive spike epitopes was mapped.

Overall study findings and caveats: In roughly 65% of donors, memory CD4+ clonotypes crossrecognized SARS-CoV-2 and at least one common cold coronavirus spike.

Material for sequencing was CD4+ T cells from PBMCs, cultured in vitro. This sequence was found in a human donor in good health. The gene calls are TRBV9 and TRBJ2-2; 13 bases map to TRBD2. Here the CDR3 reads CASSVGLAGGTTGELFF. The CDR3 region has the DNA TGTGCCAGCAGCGTAGGACTAGCGGGGGGTACCACCGGGGAGCTGTTTTTT.